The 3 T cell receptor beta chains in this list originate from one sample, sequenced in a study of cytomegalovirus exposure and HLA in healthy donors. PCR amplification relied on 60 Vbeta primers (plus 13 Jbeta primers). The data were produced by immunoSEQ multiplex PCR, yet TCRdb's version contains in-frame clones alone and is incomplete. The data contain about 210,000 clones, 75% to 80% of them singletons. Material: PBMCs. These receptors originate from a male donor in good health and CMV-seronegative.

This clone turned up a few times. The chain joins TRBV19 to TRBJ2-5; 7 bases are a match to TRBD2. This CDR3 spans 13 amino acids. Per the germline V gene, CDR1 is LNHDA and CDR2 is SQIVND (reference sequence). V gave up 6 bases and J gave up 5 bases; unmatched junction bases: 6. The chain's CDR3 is CASRLIGRETQYF. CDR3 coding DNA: TGTGCCAGTAGGCTTATCGGGAGGGAGACCCAGTACTTC.

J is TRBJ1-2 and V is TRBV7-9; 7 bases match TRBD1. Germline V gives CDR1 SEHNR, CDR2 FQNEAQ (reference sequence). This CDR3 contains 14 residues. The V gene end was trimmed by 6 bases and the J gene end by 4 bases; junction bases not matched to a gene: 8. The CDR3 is CASSFRTGSYGYTF. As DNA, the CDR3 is TGTGCCAGCAGTTTTCGGACAGGATCCTATGGCTACACCTTC.

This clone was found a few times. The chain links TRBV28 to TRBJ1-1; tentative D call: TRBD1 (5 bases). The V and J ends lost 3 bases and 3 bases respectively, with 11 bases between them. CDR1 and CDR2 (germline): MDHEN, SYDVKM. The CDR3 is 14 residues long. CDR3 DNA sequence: TGTGCCAGCAGTTTCCAGGGCGAGGACACTGAAGCTTTCTTT. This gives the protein CASSFQGEDTEAFF.